Listed here are 24 T cell receptor beta chains from one sample, sequenced in a study of blood T cell repertoires in COVID-19. Generated by immunoSEQ multiplex PCR, the TCRdb table keeps only in-frame clones and is missing some. The table includes about 260,000 clones, around 84% detected once. The sample comprised peripheral blood. These receptors all stem from a woman between 55 and 75 years old with COVID-19, enrolled during active disease.

This chain joins TRBV5-1 and TRBJ2-3; maybe TRBD2 (6 bases). Per germline, CDR1 SGHRS and CDR2 YFSETQ. Trimming removed 1 base from V and 0 bases from J, with 18 bases in between. The CDR3 is 18 residues long. The CDR3 sequence is CASSLPVGGFTSTDTQYF. CDR3 bases: TGCGCCAGCAGCTTGCCAGTCGGGGGTTTCACTAGCACAGATACGCAGTATTTT.

J is TRBJ2-1 and V is TRBV24-1; 7 bases match TRBD2. The CDR3 has 13 residues. Trimming took 0 bases from V and 12 from J; bases not matched to a gene: 4. Germline V gene data show CDR1 as KGHDR and CDR2 as SFDVKD. The CDR3 loop reads CATSDLRGLWQFF. The CDR3 bases are TGTGCCACCAGTGATTTGAGGGGACTATGGCAGTTCTTC.

The chain is built from TRBV29-1 and TRBJ1-2, with TRBD1 matching over 8 bases. Germline trimming cut 7 bases from V and 4 bases from J; bases unmatched to any gene: 8. The germline CDR1 and CDR2 sequences are SQVTM and ANQGSEA. The CDR3 is 13 amino acids. As DNA, the CDR3 is TGCAGCGCCGGACAGGGCAGCGGCTATGGCTACACCTTC. Translation gives CSAGQGSGYGYTF. Supplemented by reference TRBV29-1 and TRBJ1-2, the full variable domain reads SAVISQKPSRDICQRGTSLTIQCQVDSQVTMMFWYRQQPGQSLTLIATANQGSEATYESGFVIDKFPISRPNLTFSTLTVSNMSPEDSSIYLCSAGQGSGYGYTFGSGTRLTVV.

The V gene is TRBV19, the J gene TRBJ1-4; D might be TRBD1 (5 bases). Germline loops: CDR1 LNHDA, CDR2 SQIVND (reference sequence). This CDR3 has 13 residues. V lost 5 bases to trimming and J lost 8 bases, with 12 bases between them. The chain's CDR3 is CASSSRAKEKLFF. DNA of the CDR3: TGTGCCAGTAGTTCCAGGGCCAAAGAAAAACTGTTTTTT.

The V and J genes are TRBV7-9 and TRBJ2-7; 8 bases are a match to TRBD2. The length of the CDR3 is 14 residues. Germline assignment: CDR1 SEHNR and CDR2 FQNEAQ (reference sequence). V dropped 4 bases and J dropped 6; count of bases not matched to a gene: 8. The DNA of the CDR3 is TGTGCCAGCAGCTGGGGACTAGTGGCTCCCGAGCAGTACTTC. Its protein product is CASSWGLVAPEQYF.

This chain links TRBV28 with TRBJ1-5; TRBD1 agrees at 9 bases. CDR1 MDHEN and CDR2 SYDVKM come from the germline V gene. V trimming: 6 bases; J trimming: 6 bases; junction bases outside the gene matches: 6. The CDR3 covers 14 residues. The chain's CDR3 is CASRGTGHGQPQHF. The CDR3 nucleotides read TGTGCCAGCAGGGGGACAGGGCATGGTCAGCCCCAGCATTTT.

The CDR3 region is CASSLRWPGGSNYGYTF. Here the CDR3 DNA reads TGTGCCAGCAGCTTGAGGTGGCCAGGGGGCTCTAACTATGGCTACACCTTC. This chain links TRBV5-6 with TRBJ1-2; 8 bases fit TRBD1. Losses at the gene ends were 1 base for V and 0 bases for J; bases not matched to a gene: 8. Germline loops: CDR1 SGHDT, CDR2 YYEEEE. The CDR3 sequence is 17 residues long.

This chain connects TRBV19 to TRBJ2-6; a weak D match, TRBD2 (6 bases). CDR3 size: 16 residues. Looked up from germline, CDR1 is LNHDA and CDR2 is SQIVND (reference sequence). Between the trimmed V and J ends, which lost 6 bases and 0 bases, there was a span of 12 bases. CDR3 nucleotides: TGTGCCAGTAGGATCGTGGGGGGCTCTGGGGCCAACGTCCTGACTTTC. Protein sequence: CASRIVGGSGANVLTF.

V gene TRBV6-2 or TRBV6-3 combines with J gene TRBJ2-5, with a tentative D call TRBD1 (6 bases). This CDR3 comprises 15 residues. Germline CDR1 and CDR2: MNHEY and SVGEGT. V dropped 6 bases and J dropped 1 base, with 15 bases sitting between them. For the CDR3, the DNA is TGTGCCAGCAGCCGGGACACCCTCATCCAAGAGACCCAGTACTTC. It yields the protein CASSRDTLIQETQYF.

J is TRBJ2-1 and V is TRBV9, with TRBD2 matching 7 bases. Germline CDR1 and CDR2: SGDLS and YYNGEE. The CDR3 spans 17 residues. The trim removed 0 bases at V and 1 base at J, leaving 7 bases unmatched. Here the CDR3 DNA reads TGTGCCAGCAGCGTAGTCAGTAGCGGGCATTCCTACAATGAGCAGTTCTTC. Amino acids: CASSVVSSGHSYNEQFF.

Only one count was recorded for this clone. The gene calls are TRBV5-1 and TRBJ2-7, with unresolved D. Per germline, CDR1 SGHRS and CDR2 YFSETQ. The CDR3 length is 14 residues. Trimming shortened V by 1 base and J by 2 bases, and 10 bases separated the two germline ends. The CDR3 DNA is TGCGCCAGCAGCTTGACTGGCGGAGCCTACGAGCAGTACTTC. It translates to CASSLTGGAYEQYF.

This chain joins TRBV19 and TRBJ1-5, with 12 nucleotides matching TRBD1. CDR3 length equals 18 residues. Germline V gene sequence: CDR1 LNHDA, CDR2 SQIVND (reference sequence). The V segment lost 2 bases and the J segment 4 bases; nucleotides outside the gene matches: 9. The CDR3 coding sequence is TGTGCCAGTAGTATAAGGGGACAGGGGGCAGGAGGGAATCAGCCCCAGCATTTT. Amino acid sequence: CASSIRGQGAGGNQPQHF.

The chain uses TRBV28 and TRBJ2-5, with 9 nucleotides matching TRBD1. CDR3 length equals 14 residues. Per germline, CDR1 MDHEN and CDR2 SYDVKM. V shed 3 bases, J shed 5 bases, and the junction held 4 bases outside the gene matches. For the CDR3, the DNA is TGTGCCAGCAGTTTCATTGGGACAGGGGAGACCCAGTACTTC. Its translation is CASSFIGTGETQYF.

This chain uses TRBV5-1 with TRBJ1-2; possibly TRBD1 for D (6 bases). Trimming took off 5 bases at V and 4 bases at J, with 18 bases between the two ends. Germline values: CDR1 SGHRS, CDR2 YFSETQ. CDR3 length: 15 residues. CDR3 residues: CASSPSQGIGYGYTF. In DNA, the CDR3 is TGCGCCAGCAGTCCCTCACAGGGAATTGGCTATGGCTACACCTTC.

CDR3 coding DNA: TGTGCCAGCAGCCACGCTCGGGCTAGCGGGTACAATGAGCAGTTCTTC. It specifies CASSHARASGYNEQFF. The chain joins TRBV3-1 (or the pseudogene TRBV3-2) to TRBJ2-1, with TRBD2 identical over 8 bases. The CDR3 length is 16 residues. Unmatched junction bases numbered 8, after V lost 3 bases and J lost 4 bases. Germline V gives CDR1 LGHDT, CDR2 YNNKEL (reference sequence).

The sample holds one count of this clone. The chain carries TRBV28 and TRBJ2-3; 7 bases are shared with TRBD1. Trimming at V came to 2 bases and at J to 1 base, leaving 3 bases not matched to a gene. The germline V gene has CDR1 MDHEN and CDR2 SYDVKM. The CDR3 loop spans 15 amino acids. The CDR3 nucleotides read TGTGCCAGCAGTTTACTTGGGACAGGCACAGATACGCAGTATTTT. This encodes CASSLLGTGTDTQYF.

The chain uses TRBV28 and TRBJ1-1, with D unresolved. The CDR3 sequence is 15 residues long. CDR1 is MDHEN and CDR2 is SYDVKM in the germline V gene. Trimming left V 5 bases short and J 0 bases short, with 13 bases between. CDR3: CASSPRRPLNTEAFF. The CDR3 nucleotides are TGTGCCAGCAGTCCTCGCAGGCCCCTGAACACTGAAGCTTTCTTT.

The chain has TRBV30 and TRBJ2-1; TRBD2 might be the D (6 bases). Trimming pared 5 bases from V and 10 bases from J, leaving 12 bases between. The CDR3 sequence is 11 residues long. In germline, CDR1 is GTSNPN, CDR2 SVGIG (reference sequence). CDR3 residues: CAWGAGPEQFF. In DNA form, the CDR3 reads TGTGCCTGGGGGGCGGGGCCGGAGCAGTTCTTC.

The chain recombines TRBV21-1 with TRBJ2-7; TRBD1 was called by the table and not checked on the DNA. TRBV21-1 is flagged as a pseudogene. The CDR3 consists of 14 residues. The CDR3 reads CASSKGAGIYEQYF. The CDR3 DNA reads as TGTGCCAGCAGCAAGGGGGCAGGGATTTACGAGCAGTACTTC.

This chain uses TRBV18 with TRBJ1-2, with a tentative D call TRBD1 (6 bases). Germline V gives CDR1 KGHSH, CDR2 LQKENI. The CDR3 runs to 14 residues. Trimming left V 3 bases short and J 6 bases short, with 14 bases between. CDR3: CASSPTTGKHGYTF. The DNA of the CDR3 is TGTGCCAGCTCACCTACTACAGGGAAGCATGGCTACACCTTC.

The chain employs TRBV6-5 and TRBJ2-1; D perhaps matches TRBD1 (6 bases). CDR3 length equals 14 residues. Trimming took off 5 bases at V and 8 bases at J, with 16 bases between the two ends. CDR1 and CDR2 from the germline V gene are MNHEY and SVGAGI. The CDR3 reads CASSRQGGIHEQFF. Here the CDR3 DNA reads TGTGCCAGCAGTCGCCAAGGGGGTATCCATGAGCAGTTCTTC.

The chain is built from TRBV6-5 and TRBJ1-1, with 7 bases lining up with TRBD1. With V trimmed by 7 bases and J by 7 bases, 9 bases remained unmatched. Germline V gene lookup returns CDR1 MNHEY and CDR2 SVGAGI. This CDR3 is 13 amino acids long. CDR3 residues: CASTYRGTDEAFF. The CDR3, as DNA: TGTGCCAGCACCTACCGCGGGACAGATGAAGCTTTCTTT.

This clone showed up just a few times. J is TRBJ2-1 and V is TRBV28, with a tentative D call TRBD1 (5 bases). The CDR3 is 13 residues long. V gave up 7 bases and J gave up 7 bases, with 14 bases separating them. The germline gives CDR1 MDHEN, CDR2 SYDVKM. This CDR3 reads CASKGQGGNEQFF. In DNA, the CDR3 is TGTGCCAGCAAGGGTCAGGGTGGTAATGAGCAGTTCTTC.

J is TRBJ1-5 and V is TRBV28; a possible D gene is TRBD1 (5 bases). The CDR3 loop spans 17 amino acids. Per germline, CDR1 MDHEN and CDR2 SYDVKM. Trimming took 2 bases from V and 2 from J, leaving 16 bases between them. CDR3 region: CASSLGPPGGGNQPQHF. CDR3 coding DNA: TGTGCCAGCAGTTTAGGCCCCCCCGGGGGAGGCAATCAGCCCCAGCATTTT.